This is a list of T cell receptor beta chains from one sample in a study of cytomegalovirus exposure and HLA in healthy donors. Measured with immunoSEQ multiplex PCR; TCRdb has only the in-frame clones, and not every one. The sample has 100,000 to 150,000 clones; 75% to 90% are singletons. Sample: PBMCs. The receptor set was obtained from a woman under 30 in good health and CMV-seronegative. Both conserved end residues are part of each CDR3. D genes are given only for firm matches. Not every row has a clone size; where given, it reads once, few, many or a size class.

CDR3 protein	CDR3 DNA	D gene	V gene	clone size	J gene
CASSIVASGQGRTTEAFF	TGTGCCAGTAGTATAGTTGCCTCAGGACAGGGGAGGACCACTGAAGCTTTCTTT	TRBD1	TRBV19	-	TRBJ1-1
CASSLPVEAKNIQYF	TGTGCCAGCAGTTTACCAGTGGAGGCCAAAAACATTCAGTACTTC	-	TRBV28	-	TRBJ2-4
CASSGAADTQYF	TGTGCCAGTAGTGGGGCCGCAGATACGCAGTATTTT	-	TRBV19	-	TRBJ2-3
CASRLTSGTKGQPQHF	TGTGCAAGTCGCTTAACATCCGGGACAAAGGGCCAGCCCCAGCATTTT	-	TRBV12-2	-	TRBJ1-5
CASRGQGAWGELFF	TGTGCCAGCAGAGGACAGGGGGCATGGGGGGAGCTGTTTTTT	TRBD1	TRBV7-2	-	TRBJ2-2
CASSRQGKGNQPQHF	TGTGCCAGCAGTAGACAGGGCAAAGGCAATCAGCCCCAGCATTTT	TRBD1	TRBV27	-	TRBJ1-5
CASSFQGRGLEQYF	TGTGCCAGCAGTTTTCAGGGAAGGGGCCTCGAGCAGTACTTC	-	TRBV28	-	TRBJ2-7
CASSHGVGTNQETQYF	TGTGCCAGCAGCCACGGGGTGGGGACAAACCAAGAGACCCAGTACTTC	-	TRBV7-8	-	TRBJ2-5
CASSLPPDTSNEAFF	TGTGCCAGCAGCCTACCCCCGGACACATCTAACGAAGCTTTCTTT	-	TRBV28	-	TRBJ1-1
CASRVAGGGDTQYF	TGTGCCAGCAGAGTAGCGGGAGGGGGAGATACGCAGTATTTT	TRBD2	TRBV2	-	TRBJ2-3
CSVRRRELSEQYF	TGCAGCGTCCGACGGCGGGAGCTCTCCGAGCAGTACTTC	TRBD2	TRBV29-1	few	TRBJ2-7
CASGKSGGSTEQFF	TGCGCCAGCGGGAAGAGCGGGGGATCAACTGAGCAGTTCTTC	TRBD2	TRBV5-1	few	TRBJ2-1
CASSLVTAKNQPQHF	TGTGCCAGCAGCTTAGTAACAGCCAAGAATCAGCCCCAGCATTTT	-	TRBV7-2	-	TRBJ1-5
CASSQEASNSYNEQFF	TGCGCCAGCAGCCAAGAAGCCTCGAACTCCTACAATGAGCAGTTCTTC	-	TRBV4-1	-	TRBJ2-1
CSVVTSGRDGIF	TGCAGCGTTGTGACTAGCGGCCGTGACGGAATCTTC	TRBD2	TRBV29-1	-	TRBJ2-1
CASIGQVVSNQPQHF	TGTGCCAGCATAGGACAGGTCGTAAGCAATCAGCCCCAGCATTTT	TRBD1	TRBV28	-	TRBJ1-5
CASSLDRGFEKLFF	TGTGCCAGCAGCTTGGACAGGGGGTTTGAAAAACTGTTTTTT	TRBD1	TRBV11-2	-	TRBJ1-4
CASSPSTGGLFNEQFF	TGTGCCAGCTCACCCTCGACAGGGGGCCTTTTCAATGAGCAGTTCTTC	TRBD1	TRBV18	-	TRBJ2-1
CASSTGSGGYTF	TGTGCCAGCAGTACAGGGTCTGGTGGCTACACCTTC	-	TRBV5-6	-	TRBJ1-2
CANTRELNTEAFF	TGTGCCAACACACGGGAGCTGAACACTGAAGCTTTCTTT	-	TRBV6-1	-	TRBJ1-1
CASSIDRLDQPQHF	TGTGCCAGCAGTATAGACAGACTCGATCAGCCCCAGCATTTT	-	TRBV6-5	few	TRBJ1-5
CASSFDSEETQYF	TGTGCCAGCAGCTTTGACAGTGAAGAGACCCAGTACTTC	-	TRBV5-6	-	TRBJ2-5
CASTLGRWSSYNSPLHF	TGTGCCAGCACCTTGGGACGCTGGAGCTCCTATAATTCACCCCTCCACTTT	-	TRBV5-6	-	TRBJ1-6
CASSGQVNEKLFF	TGTGCCAGCAGCGGACAGGTTAATGAAAAACTGTTTTTT	TRBD1	TRBV28	once	TRBJ1-4
CAIRRGTGQTLTNSGYTF	TGTGCCATCAGGCGCGGTACGGGACAGACCCTGACTAATAGTGGCTACACCTTC	TRBD1	TRBV10-3	-	TRBJ1-2
CASSQTGGRGYTF	TGTGCCAGCAGCCAAACAGGGGGACGAGGCTACACCTTC	TRBD1	TRBV7-9	-	TRBJ1-2
CASSPEDRVLDLPLHF	TGTGCCAGCTCACCAGAGGACAGGGTCCTCGATTTACCCCTCCACTTT	TRBD1	TRBV18	-	TRBJ1-6
CASSTGTSNEKLFF	TGTGCCAGCAGTACCGGGACAAGTAATGAAAAACTGTTTTTT	-	TRBV27	-	TRBJ1-4
CASSLTGLAQETQYF	TGTGCCAGCAGTTTGACAGGGCTAGCCCAAGAGACCCAGTACTTC	TRBD1	TRBV28	once	TRBJ2-5
CASSYSDSQWFQYF	TGTGCCAGCAGTTACTCGGACAGTCAGTGGTTTCAGTACTTC	-	TRBV6-5	-	TRBJ2-4